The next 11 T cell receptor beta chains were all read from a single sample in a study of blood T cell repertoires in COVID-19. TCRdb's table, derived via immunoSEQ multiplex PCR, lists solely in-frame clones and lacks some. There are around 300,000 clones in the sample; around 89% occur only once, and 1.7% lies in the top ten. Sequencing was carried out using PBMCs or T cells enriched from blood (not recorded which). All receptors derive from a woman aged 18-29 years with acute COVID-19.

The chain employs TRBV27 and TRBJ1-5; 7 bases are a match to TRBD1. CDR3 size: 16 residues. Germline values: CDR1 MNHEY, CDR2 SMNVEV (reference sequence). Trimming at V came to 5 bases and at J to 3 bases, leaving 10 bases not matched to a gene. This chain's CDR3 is CASSPLGTAYNQPQHF. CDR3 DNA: TGTGCCAGCAGTCCCCTGGGGACAGCTTACAATCAGCCCCAGCATTTT.

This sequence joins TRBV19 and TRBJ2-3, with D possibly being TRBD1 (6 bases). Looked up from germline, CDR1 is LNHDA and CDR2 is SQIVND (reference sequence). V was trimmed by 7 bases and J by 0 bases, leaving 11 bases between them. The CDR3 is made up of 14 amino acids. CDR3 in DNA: TGTGCCAGTACGGGGACACCGAGCACAGATACGCAGTATTTT. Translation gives CASTGTPSTDTQYF.

In DNA, the CDR3 is TGCGCCAGCAGCCAAGATCTCGGCAGGGGGTCATATGGCTACACCTTC. This codes for CASSQDLGRGSYGYTF. The V call is TRBV4-3, the J call TRBJ1-2, with 7 bases that match TRBD1. The CDR3 consists of 16 residues. The junction had 9 bases not matched to a gene; V was cut back by 0 bases and J by 5 bases. In germline, CDR1 is LGHNA, CDR2 YSLEER.

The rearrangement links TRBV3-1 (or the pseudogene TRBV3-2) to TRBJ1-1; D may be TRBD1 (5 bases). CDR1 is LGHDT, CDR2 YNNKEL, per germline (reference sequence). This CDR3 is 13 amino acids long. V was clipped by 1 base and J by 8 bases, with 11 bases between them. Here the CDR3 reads CASSQAQGTEAFF. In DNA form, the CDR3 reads TGTGCCAGCAGCCAAGCTCAGGGCACAGAAGCTTTCTTT.

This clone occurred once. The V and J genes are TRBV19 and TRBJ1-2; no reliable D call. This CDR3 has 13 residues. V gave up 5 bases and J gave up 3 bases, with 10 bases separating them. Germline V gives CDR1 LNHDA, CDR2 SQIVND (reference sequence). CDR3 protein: CASSATLYYGYTF. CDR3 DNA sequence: TGTGCCAGTAGTGCGACATTGTACTATGGCTACACCTTC.

The CDR3 region has the DNA TGCGCCAGCAGCACCGGGACTAGCGCTTCGGAGACCCAGTACTTC. Translating it yields CASSTGTSASETQYF. The chain links TRBV5-1 to TRBJ2-5, with 10 bases matching TRBD2. Germline V gene sequence: CDR1 SGHRS, CDR2 YFSETQ. Losses at the gene ends were 4 bases for V and 5 bases for J; bases not matched to a gene: 8. This CDR3 has 15 amino acids.

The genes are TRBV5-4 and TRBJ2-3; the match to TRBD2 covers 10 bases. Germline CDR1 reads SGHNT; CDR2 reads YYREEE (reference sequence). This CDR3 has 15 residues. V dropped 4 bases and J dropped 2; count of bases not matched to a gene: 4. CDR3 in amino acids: CASSLGLAITDTQYF. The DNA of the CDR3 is TGTGCCAGCAGCCTGGGACTAGCGATCACAGATACGCAGTATTTT.

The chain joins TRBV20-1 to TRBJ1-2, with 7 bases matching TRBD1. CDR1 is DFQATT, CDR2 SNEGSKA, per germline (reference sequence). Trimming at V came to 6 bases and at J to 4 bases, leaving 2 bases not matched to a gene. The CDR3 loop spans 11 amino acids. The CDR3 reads CSAGTVYGYTF. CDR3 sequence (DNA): TGCAGTGCGGGGACAGTCTATGGCTACACCTTC.

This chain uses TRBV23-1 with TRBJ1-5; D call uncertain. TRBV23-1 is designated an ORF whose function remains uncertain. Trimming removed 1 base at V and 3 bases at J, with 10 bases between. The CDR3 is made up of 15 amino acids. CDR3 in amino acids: CASSQYFFVNQPQHF. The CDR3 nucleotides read TGCGCCAGCAGTCAATACTTTTTCGTCAATCAGCCCCAGCATTTT.

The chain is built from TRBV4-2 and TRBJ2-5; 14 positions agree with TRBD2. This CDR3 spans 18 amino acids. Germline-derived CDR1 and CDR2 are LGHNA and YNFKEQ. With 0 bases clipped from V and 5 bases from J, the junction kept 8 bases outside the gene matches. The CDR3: CASSQDFGTSGRMETQYF. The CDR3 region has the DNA TGTGCCAGCAGCCAAGATTTCGGGACTAGCGGGAGAATGGAGACCCAGTACTTC.

CDR3 loop: CASSPLPPGSEAFF. For the CDR3, the DNA is TGCGCCAGCAGCCCGCTCCCTCCGGGATCTGAAGCTTTCTTT. The gene calls are TRBV5-1 and TRBJ1-1; no firm D call. CDR1 is SGHRS, CDR2 YFSETQ, per germline. Between the trimmed V and J ends, which lost 4 bases and 6 bases, there was a span of 16 bases. The CDR3 consists of 14 residues.